Here is one TCR beta chain with its context. What this receptor recognizes is not known. Nothing much larger sits one base from this clone, and base qualities are not available. Peripheral blood CD8+ and CD4+ T cells from healthy donors, Susac syndrome patients and multiple sclerosis patients were profiled by high-throughput TCR beta sequencing. Susac syndrome patients met recently defined diagnostic criteria for definite or probable disease. Bulk CD8+ and CD4+ T cells were purified by magnetic negative isolation, while CD8+ TEMRA cells were enriched using FACS. Blood was collected in EDTA tubes and processed within 24 hours, with PBMCs isolated through density gradient centrifugation. PBMCs intended for TCR sequencing were cryopreserved in liquid nitrogen and thawed later in a water bath at 37 degrees C. The sorted or isolated CD4+, CD8+ and CD8+ TEMRA cells reached a purity of at least 90%. RNA was extracted using the RNeasy kit, and roughly 0.45 to 1 microgram was reverse transcribed with random hexamers. The immunoSEQ multiplex PCR assay, which covers 54 Vbeta and 13 Jbeta segments, was used to amplify TCR beta CDR3 regions. PCR amplification bias was corrected by using a synthetic template baseline for primer optimization and computational correction. On the authors' methods: Reads were annotated to V, D and J genes per IMGT and analyzed with immunoSEQ Analyzer, keeping only productive sequences. Clonality was calculated as one minus the Shannon entropy normalized by log2 of the number of productive unique sequences. For each patient and control, public and private clones were evaluated within the 100 most prevalent clones. Clones were defined as Susac-specific when absent from the healthy and MS cohorts, from about a thousand published viral clones and from other ImmuneACCESS disease sequences. TCRdb trimmed the raw reads at Q25, called clones with MiXCR and kept productive beta chains. Merged by CDR3 protein, the rows form single entries marked with the most common genes and DNA. The V and J calls were determined by TCRdb, not by the authors. Across this sample there are roughly 160,000 distinct CDR3 sequences, with roughly 95% seen only once. The biggest ten clones account for around 0.12% of the sample.

There are 14 amino acids in the CDR3, from cysteine to phenylalanine inclusive. The kept DNA is CDR3 alone, 42 bases in frame from the first base. V ends up 8 bases short and J 7 bases short, with an unmatched junction base count of 9. The germline V gene specifies MDHEN as CDR1 and SYDVKM as CDR2. This entry comes from a study of CD8 T cells in Susac syndrome (dated by TCRdb to about 2019). Regarding the complete study: Among the sequenced Susac syndrome patients, about 6 had clinically active disease and about eight were in clinical remission. At blood withdrawal, Susac syndrome patients were either therapy-naive, taking corticosteroids (in some cases with IVIg as well), or taking IVIg alone. Whether CD8+ T cell activation and differentiation in Susac syndrome was antigen driven was tested using repertoire sequencing. What the authors observed across the whole study: In the CD4+ T cell repertoire of Susac syndrome patients, clonal expansion was not detected. The number of individuals in the TCR sequencing and HLA analysis was recognized as being relatively small.

The sequence came from a human donor with Susac syndrome. Input material: CD4+ T cells from PBMCs. The receptor chain draws on TRBV28 and TRBJ2-2, and TRBD1 matches 8 of the central bases. DNA sequence: TGTGCCAGCGGAACAGACAGGGGCGGCGGGGAGCTGTTTTTT. This sequence encodes CASGTDRGGGELFF.